This T cell receptor (beta chain) was recorded in a study of control samples from healthy donors and cancer patients. V lost 5 bases and J lost 3; bases outside the gene matches: 7. Germline assignment: CDR1 SGHAT and CDR2 FQNNGV. The CDR3 is made up of 15 amino acids. The table came from immunoSEQ multiplex PCR; TCRdb's copy has only in-frame clones and leaves some out. This sample yields under 150,000 clones, of which approximately 95% are seen a single time; around 3.6% belongs to the top ten. The material sequenced was blood. The rearrangement links TRBV11-2 to TRBJ2-7; 10 bases line up with TRBD1. The TCR sequence derives from a man aged 25-45 years in good health. The CDR3 here is CASSKTGTGVYEQYF. The CDR3 nucleotides are TGTGCCAGCAGCAAAACCGGGACAGGGGTCTACGAGCAGTACTTC.